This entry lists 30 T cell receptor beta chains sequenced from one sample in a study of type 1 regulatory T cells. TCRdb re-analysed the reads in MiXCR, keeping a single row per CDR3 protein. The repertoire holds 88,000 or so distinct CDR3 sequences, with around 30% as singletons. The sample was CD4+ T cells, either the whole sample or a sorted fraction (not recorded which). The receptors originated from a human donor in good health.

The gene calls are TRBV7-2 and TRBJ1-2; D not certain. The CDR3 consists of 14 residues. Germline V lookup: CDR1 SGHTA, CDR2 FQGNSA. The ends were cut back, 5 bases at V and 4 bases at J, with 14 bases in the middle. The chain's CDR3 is CASSPRIQIYGYTF. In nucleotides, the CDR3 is TGTGCCAGCAGCCCCCGCATCCAGATCTATGGCTACACCTTC.

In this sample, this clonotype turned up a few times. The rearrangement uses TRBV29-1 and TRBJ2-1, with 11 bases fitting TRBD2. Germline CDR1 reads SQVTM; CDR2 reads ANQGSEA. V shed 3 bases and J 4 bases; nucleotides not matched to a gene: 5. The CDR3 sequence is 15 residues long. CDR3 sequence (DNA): TGCAGCGTTGATCTAGCGGGAGGTCAGTACAATGAGCAGTTCTTC. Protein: CSVDLAGGQYNEQFF.

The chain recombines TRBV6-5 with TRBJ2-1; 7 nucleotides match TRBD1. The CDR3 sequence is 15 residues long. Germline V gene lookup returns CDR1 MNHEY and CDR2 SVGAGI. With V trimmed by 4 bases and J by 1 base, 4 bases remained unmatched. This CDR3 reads CASSFDRVSYNEQFF. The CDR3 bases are TGTGCCAGCAGTTTTGACAGGGTTTCCTACAATGAGCAGTTCTTC.

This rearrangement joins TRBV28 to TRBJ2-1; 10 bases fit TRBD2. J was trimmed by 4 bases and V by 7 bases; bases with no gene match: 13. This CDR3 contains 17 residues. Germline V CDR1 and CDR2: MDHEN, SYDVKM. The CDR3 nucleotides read TGTGCCAGCATTCAGGTCCTAGCGGGAGCTGCGTACAATGAGCAGTTCTTC. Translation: CASIQVLAGAAYNEQFF.

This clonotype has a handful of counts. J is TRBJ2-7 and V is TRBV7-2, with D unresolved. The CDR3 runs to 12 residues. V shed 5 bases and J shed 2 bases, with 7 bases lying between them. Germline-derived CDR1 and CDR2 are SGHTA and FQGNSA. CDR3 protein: CASSHPPYEQYF. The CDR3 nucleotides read TGTGCCAGCAGCCACCCCCCCTACGAGCAGTACTTC.

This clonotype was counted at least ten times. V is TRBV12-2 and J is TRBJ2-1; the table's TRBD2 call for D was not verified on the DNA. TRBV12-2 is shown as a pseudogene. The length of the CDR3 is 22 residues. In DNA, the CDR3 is TGTGCAAGTCGCCAGCTCGTGAGAAGACTAGCGGGAGGGCCGCGAGTGGATGATGAGCAGTTCTTC. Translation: CASRQLVRRLAGGPRVDDEQFF.

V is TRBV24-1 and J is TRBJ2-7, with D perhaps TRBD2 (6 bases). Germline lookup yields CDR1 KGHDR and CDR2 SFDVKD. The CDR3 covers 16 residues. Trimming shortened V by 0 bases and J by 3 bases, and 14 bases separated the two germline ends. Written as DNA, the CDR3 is TGTGCCACCAGTGATTTGCGTCCGGCGGGGTTCTACGAGCAGTACTTC. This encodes CATSDLRPAGFYEQYF.

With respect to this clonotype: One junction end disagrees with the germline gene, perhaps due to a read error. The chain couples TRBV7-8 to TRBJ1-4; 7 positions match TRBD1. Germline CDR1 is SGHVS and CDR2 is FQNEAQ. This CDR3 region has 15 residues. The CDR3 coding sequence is TGTGCCAGCAGCCGAAGGGGGCAATCTAATGAAAAACCGTTTTTT. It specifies CASSRRGQSNEKPFF.

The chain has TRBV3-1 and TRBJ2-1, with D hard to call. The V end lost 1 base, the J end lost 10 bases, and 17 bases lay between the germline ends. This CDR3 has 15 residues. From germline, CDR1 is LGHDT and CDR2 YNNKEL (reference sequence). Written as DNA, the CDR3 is TGTGCCAGCAGCCAAGGCCCCCTCCCTATGGGGGAGCAGTTCTTC. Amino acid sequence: CASSQGPLPMGEQFF.

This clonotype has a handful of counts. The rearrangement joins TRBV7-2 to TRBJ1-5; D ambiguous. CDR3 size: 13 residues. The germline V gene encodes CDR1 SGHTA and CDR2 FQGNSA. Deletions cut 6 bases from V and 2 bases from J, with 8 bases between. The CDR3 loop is CASSVRGNQPQHF. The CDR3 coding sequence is TGTGCCAGCAGTGTAAGGGGCAATCAGCCCCAGCATTTT.

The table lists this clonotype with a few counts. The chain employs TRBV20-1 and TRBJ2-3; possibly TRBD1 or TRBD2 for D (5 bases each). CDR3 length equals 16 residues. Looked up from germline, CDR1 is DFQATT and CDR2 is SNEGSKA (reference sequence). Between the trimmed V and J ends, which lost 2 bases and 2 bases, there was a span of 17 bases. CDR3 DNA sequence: TGCAGTGCTAGAAGTTGGGCCGGGGCAAACACAGATACGCAGTATTTT. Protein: CSARSWAGANTDTQYF.

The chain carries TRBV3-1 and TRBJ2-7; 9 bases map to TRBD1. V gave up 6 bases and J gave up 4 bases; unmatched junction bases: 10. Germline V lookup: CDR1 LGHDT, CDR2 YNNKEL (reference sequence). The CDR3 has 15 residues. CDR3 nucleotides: TGTGCCAGCAGGCGTACGGCACAGGGGGCTTACGAGCAGTACTTC. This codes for CASRRTAQGAYEQYF.

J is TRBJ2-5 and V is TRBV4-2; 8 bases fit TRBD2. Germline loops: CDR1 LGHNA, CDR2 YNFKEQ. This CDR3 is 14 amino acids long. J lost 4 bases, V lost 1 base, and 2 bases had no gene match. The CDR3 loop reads CASSQVGGGETQYF. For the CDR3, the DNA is TGTGCCAGCAGCCAAGTCGGGGGGGGAGAGACCCAGTACTTC.

CDR3 nucleotide sequence: TGTGCCAGCAGCTCCGGGACACGGACTAACACCGGGGAGCTGTTTTTT. This codes for CASSSGTRTNTGELFF. The chain links TRBV5-4 to TRBJ2-2, with D possibly being TRBD1 (6 bases). V lost 3 bases and J 2 bases, leaving 14 bases between the germline ends. Germline V gene sequence: CDR1 SGHNT, CDR2 YYREEE (reference sequence). This CDR3 is 16 amino acids long.

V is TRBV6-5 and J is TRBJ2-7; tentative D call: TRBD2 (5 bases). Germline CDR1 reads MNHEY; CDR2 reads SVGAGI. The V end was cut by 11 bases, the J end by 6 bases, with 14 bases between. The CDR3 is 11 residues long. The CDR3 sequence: CAAGRAGEQYF. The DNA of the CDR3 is TGTGCCGCGGGTAGGGCCGGCGAGCAGTACTTC.

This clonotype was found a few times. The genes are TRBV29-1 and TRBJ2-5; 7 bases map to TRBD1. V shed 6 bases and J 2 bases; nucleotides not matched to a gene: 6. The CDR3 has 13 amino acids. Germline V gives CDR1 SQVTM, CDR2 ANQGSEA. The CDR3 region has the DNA TGCAGCGTCGCCCGGGACAGACAAGAGACCCAGTACTTC. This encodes CSVARDRQETQYF.

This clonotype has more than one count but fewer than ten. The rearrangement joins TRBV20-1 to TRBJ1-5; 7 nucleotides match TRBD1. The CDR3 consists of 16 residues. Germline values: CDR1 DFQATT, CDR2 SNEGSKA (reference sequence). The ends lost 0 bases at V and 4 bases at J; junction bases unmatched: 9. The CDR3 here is CSARERPGQHNQPQHF. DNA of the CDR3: TGCAGTGCTAGAGAGAGACCGGGACAGCATAATCAGCCCCAGCATTTT.

CDR3 in amino acids: CASNTGPSSSYEQYF. The CDR3, as DNA: TGTGCCAGCAATACAGGCCCGTCGAGCTCCTACGAGCAGTACTTC. The chain joins TRBV12-3 or TRBV12-4 to TRBJ2-7, with D maybe TRBD1 (5 bases). This CDR3 is 15 amino acids long. V dropped 7 bases and J dropped 0 bases, with 16 bases sitting between them.

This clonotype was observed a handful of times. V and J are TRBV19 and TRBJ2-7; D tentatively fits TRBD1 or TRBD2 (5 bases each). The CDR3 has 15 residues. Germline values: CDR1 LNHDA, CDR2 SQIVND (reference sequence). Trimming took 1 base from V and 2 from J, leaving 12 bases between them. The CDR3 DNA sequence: TGTGCCAGTAGTATAGTTGAGGGGCCAACCTACGAGCAGTACTTC. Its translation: CASSIVEGPTYEQYF.

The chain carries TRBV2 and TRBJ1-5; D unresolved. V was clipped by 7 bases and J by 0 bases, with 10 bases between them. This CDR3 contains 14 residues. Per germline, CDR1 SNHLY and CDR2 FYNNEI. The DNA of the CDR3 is TGTGCCAGCACCTCCAGTTATAGCAATCAGCCCCAGCATTTT. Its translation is CASTSSYSNQPQHF.

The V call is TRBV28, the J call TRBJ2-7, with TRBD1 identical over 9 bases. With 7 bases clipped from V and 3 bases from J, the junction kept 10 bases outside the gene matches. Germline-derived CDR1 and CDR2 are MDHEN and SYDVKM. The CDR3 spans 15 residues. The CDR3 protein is CASKNKDRGFYEQYF. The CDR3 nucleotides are TGTGCCAGCAAAAATAAAGACAGGGGGTTCTACGAGCAGTACTTC.

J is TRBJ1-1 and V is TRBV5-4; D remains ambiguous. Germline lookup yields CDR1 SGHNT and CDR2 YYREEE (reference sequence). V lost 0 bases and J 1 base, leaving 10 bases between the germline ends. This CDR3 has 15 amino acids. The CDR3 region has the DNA TGTGCCAGCAGCTTGGTCCTCGGGCAGAACACTGAAGCTTTCTTT. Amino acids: CASSLVLGQNTEAFF.

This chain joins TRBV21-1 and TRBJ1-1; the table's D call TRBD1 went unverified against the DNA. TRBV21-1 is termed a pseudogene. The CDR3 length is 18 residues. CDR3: CASSKTGQAGEVNTEAFF. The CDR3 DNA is TGTGCCAGCAGCAAAACGGGACAGGCCGGGGAAGTGAACACTGAAGCTTTCTTT.

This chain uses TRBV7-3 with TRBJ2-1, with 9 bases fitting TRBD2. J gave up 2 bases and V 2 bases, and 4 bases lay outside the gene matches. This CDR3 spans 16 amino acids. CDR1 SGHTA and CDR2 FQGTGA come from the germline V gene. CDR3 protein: CASSLVAGATYNEQFF. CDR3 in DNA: TGTGCCAGCAGCTTAGTAGCGGGAGCGACCTACAATGAGCAGTTCTTC.

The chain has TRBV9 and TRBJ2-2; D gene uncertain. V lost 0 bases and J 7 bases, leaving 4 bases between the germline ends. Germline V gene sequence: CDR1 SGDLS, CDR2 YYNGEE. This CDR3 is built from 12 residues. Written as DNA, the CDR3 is TGTGCCAGCAGCGTAGTTCTCGGGGAGCTGTTTTTT. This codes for CASSVVLGELFF.

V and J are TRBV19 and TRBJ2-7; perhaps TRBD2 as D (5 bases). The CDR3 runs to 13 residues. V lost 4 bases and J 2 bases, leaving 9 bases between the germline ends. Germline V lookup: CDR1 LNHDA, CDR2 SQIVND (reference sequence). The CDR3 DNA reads TGTGCCAGTAGTACCTGGGGAGCCTACGAGCAGTACTTC. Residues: CASSTWGAYEQYF.

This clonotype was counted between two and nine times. The CDR3 DNA sequence: TGTGCCAGCAGCTTAGGGGGGGGCCGGAACACTGAAGCTTTCTTT. Its translation: CASSLGGGRNTEAFF. The chain is built from TRBV7-9 and TRBJ1-1, with D possibly matching TRBD1 (6 bases). The length of the CDR3 is 15 residues. Germline CDR1 and CDR2: SEHNR and FQNEAQ (reference sequence). Trimming removed 1 base at V and 1 base at J, with 10 bases between.

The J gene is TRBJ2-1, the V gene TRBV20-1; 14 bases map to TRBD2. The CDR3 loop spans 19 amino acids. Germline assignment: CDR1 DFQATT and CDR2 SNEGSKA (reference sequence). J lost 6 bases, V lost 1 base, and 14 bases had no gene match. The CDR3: CSARVPGTSGSGRGNEQFF. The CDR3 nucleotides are TGCAGTGCTAGAGTCCCGGGGACTAGCGGGAGTGGGAGGGGCAATGAGCAGTTCTTC.

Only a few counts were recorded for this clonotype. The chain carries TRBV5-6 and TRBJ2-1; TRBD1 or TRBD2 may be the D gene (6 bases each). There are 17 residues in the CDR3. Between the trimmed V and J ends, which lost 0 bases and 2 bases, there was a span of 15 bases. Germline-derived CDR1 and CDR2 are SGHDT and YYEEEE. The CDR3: CASSLGGWGATYNEQFF. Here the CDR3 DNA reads TGTGCCAGCAGCTTGGGGGGATGGGGGGCCACCTACAATGAGCAGTTCTTC.

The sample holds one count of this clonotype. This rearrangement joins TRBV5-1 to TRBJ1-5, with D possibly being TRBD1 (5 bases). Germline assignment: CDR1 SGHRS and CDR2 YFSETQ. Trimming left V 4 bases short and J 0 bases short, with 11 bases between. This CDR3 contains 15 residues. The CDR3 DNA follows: TGCGCCAGCAGCGTCGGGGGGGATAGCAATCAGCCCCAGCATTTT. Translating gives CASSVGGDSNQPQHF.